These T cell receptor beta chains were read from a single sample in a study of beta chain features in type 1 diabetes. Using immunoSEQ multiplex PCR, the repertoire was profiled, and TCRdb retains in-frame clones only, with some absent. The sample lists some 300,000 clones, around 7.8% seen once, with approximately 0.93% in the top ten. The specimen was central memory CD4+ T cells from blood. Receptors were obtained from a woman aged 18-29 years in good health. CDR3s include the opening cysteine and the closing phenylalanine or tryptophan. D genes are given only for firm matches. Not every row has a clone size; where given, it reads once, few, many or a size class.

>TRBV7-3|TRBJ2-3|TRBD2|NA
TGTGCCAGCAGCCCATCCGGACTAACTAGCGGGAGAACAGATACGCAGTATTTT
CASSPSGLTSGRTDTQYF
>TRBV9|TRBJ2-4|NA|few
TGTGCCAGCAGTCTACTAAACATTCAGTACTTC
CASSLLNIQYF
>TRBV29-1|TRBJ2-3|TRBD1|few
TGCAGCGTTGAACAGGGGGCCACAGATACGCAGTATTTT
CSVEQGATDTQYF
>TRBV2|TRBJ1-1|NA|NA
TGTGCCAGCAGTGACCAGGGACGTAGCACTGAAGCTTTCTTT
CASSDQGRSTEAFF
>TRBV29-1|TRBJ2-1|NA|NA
TGCAGCGTTACGGGCGCAGGCCGCAATGAGCAGTTCTTC
CSVTGAGRNEQFF
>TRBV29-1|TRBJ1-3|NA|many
TGCAGCGTACGTCTTGGGGGTAGTAACTCTGGAAACACCATATATTTT
CSVRLGGSNSGNTIYF
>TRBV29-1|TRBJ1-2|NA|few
TGCAGCGTTGAAGTTAGACGGAACTATGGCTACACCTTC
CSVEVRRNYGYTF
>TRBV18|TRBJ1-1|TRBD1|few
TGTGCCAGCTCACCAGAGACAGGGCGTCACACTGAAGCTTTCTTT
CASSPETGRHTEAFF
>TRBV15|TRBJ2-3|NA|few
TGTGCCACCAGCAGAGATTTGGGAAGGGCAGATACGCAGTATTTT
CATSRDLGRADTQYF
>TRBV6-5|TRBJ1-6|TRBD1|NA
TGTGCCAGCAGTTACTCAGGACAGGGTGATAATTCACCCCTCCACTTT
CASSYSGQGDNSPLHF
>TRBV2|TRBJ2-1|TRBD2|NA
TGTGCCAGCAGTGAAGATCTAGCGGATGAGCAGTTCTTC
CASSEDLADEQFF
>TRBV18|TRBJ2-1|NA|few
TGTGCCAGCTCACCCCACCCCAGACAAGATGGTGAGCAGTTCTTC
CASSPHPRQDGEQFF
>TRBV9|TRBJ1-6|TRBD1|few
TGTGCCAGCAGCGCACCGACAGGGGTTAATTCACCCCTCCACTTT
CASSAPTGVNSPLHF
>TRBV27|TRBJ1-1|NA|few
TGTGCCAGCAGTTTAGGACTCAGGGCGGGAACTGAAGCTTTCTTT
CASSLGLRAGTEAFF
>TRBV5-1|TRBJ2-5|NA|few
TGCGCCAGCAGCTTCTCTGCAGGGGGGTACCAAGAGACCCAGTACTTC
CASSFSAGGYQETQYF
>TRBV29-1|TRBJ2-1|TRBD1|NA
TGCAGCGTTGAAGATCAAGGGACAGGGCTCAATGAGCAGTTCTTC
CSVEDQGTGLNEQFF
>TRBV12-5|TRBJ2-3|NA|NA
TGTGCTAGTGGTCTTGTGGATACGCAGTATTTT
CASGLVDTQYF
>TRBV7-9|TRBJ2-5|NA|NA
TGTGCCAGCAGCTTAGGGGCGGGGTCGGAGACCCAGTACTTC
CASSLGAGSETQYF